This T cell receptor beta chain appears in the sequencing data of a study of OX40 agonist ivuxolimab in advanced cancers. Findings of the study overall: Some nonresponders also had low normalized T-cell clonal expansion.

The investigators sampled blood at baseline, at cycle 4 day 1, and at cycle 7 day 1. This CDR3 region has 20 residues. The repertoire was sequenced with immunoSEQ multiplex PCR; TCRdb's copy has only in-frame clones and lacks some. The sample lists more than 45,000 clones, 70% to 90% occurring once. This clone was observed a handful of times. Its specificity is unknown. This clonotype was sampled from an adult with an advanced solid tumor such as melanoma, head and neck, liver or kidney cancer. Sample: CD4+ or CD8+ T cells sorted from blood, taken in a trial of the OX40 agonist ivuxolimab. The chain is built from TRBV21-1 and TRBJ1-5; TRBD1 was called by the table and not checked on the DNA. TRBV21-1 is a pseudogene. The chain's CDR3 is CASSLRDRIQDLYSNQPQHF. The CDR3, as DNA: TGTGCCAGCAGCCTGAGGGACAGGATTCAGGATTTGTATAGCAATCAGCCCCAGCATTTT.